This TCR beta chain was identified in a study of T cell repertoires in cytomegalovirus infection. Study context: Newly reported HLA-C-restricted and thoroughly characterized HLA-B-restricted CMV epitopes were employed. A matching HLA type, together with CMV infection, was signaled by public TCR beta signatures.

A word on this clonotype: Its matching antigen is unknown.

Findings and limits, study-wide: Cumulated frequencies of public TCR beta families served to identify carriers of CMV plus the relevant HLA. Clonotype analysis showed dominance of the ex vivo response by HLA-C-restricted CMV-specific TCR beta clonotypes.

From the reads, TCRdb called clonotypes with MiXCR, one entry per CDR3 protein. This sample has roughly 860,000 distinct CDR3 sequences, with approximately 29% found just once. V dropped 6 bases and J dropped 0 bases, with 21 bases sitting between them. The CDR3 totals 18 residues. The TCR originated in a human donor in good health (CMV status not recorded). Some clones in this sample may be carry-over from other donors' samples. V usage is TRBV12-3 or TRBV12-4 and J usage is TRBJ1-3, with a tentative D call TRBD1 (5 bases). The sample here was cultured CD8+ T cells from PBMCs, taken from culture after CMV antigen stimulation. The CDR3 protein is CASSPWGEVLYSGNTIYF. CDR3 DNA sequence: TGTGCCAGCAGCCCCTGGGGGGAAGTCTTGTACTCTGGAAACACCATATATTTT.